A single T cell receptor (beta chain) is shown here with its context. Germline V lookup: CDR1 SGHAT, CDR2 FQNNGV. The length of the CDR3 is 15 residues. The ends were cut back, 4 bases at V and 2 bases at J, with 15 bases in the middle. The data were taken from a study of blood T cell repertoires in COVID-19. Study-wide context: Italy, Spain and the United States were the sources of the convalescent and acute COVID-19 samples. The analysed material was cDNA or gDNA that came from T cells, B-cell-depleted T cells, or PBMCs.

In the study's own analysis: Reference gene primers were amplified, and this amplification served to estimate nucleated cell counts. Assay: immunoSEQ multiplex PCR; the TCRdb copy retains only in-frame clones and omits some. V, J and clone size were drawn from that table, and D and trimming were deduced from the DNA. Counted here are 130,000 or so clones, 70% to 90% occurring once; the ten biggest clones make up more than 2%. This TCR was sampled from a man aged 65 to 85 with active COVID-19. The gene calls are TRBV11-2 and TRBJ2-7, with D possibly matching TRBD2 (6 bases). Sequenced material: peripheral blood. CDR3 sequence reads: CASSSTGEWPYEQYF. As DNA, the CDR3 is TGTGCCAGCAGCTCGACGGGAGAGTGGCCCTACGAGCAGTACTTC.